Listed here are 21 T cell receptor beta chains from one sample, sequenced in a study of T cell responses to AZD1222 COVID-19 vaccine. The protocol was immunoSEQ multiplex PCR, while the TCRdb copy is restricted to in-frame clones and leaves out a portion. The table includes about 140,000 clones, 70% to 90% detected once. Sequenced material: peripheral blood, taken 28 days after the second dose of the MenACWY control vaccine. Receptors were obtained from an adult who received the MenACWY meningococcal vaccine as a control.

This clone was detected a few times. The rearrangement links TRBV11-3 to TRBJ1-2; the match to TRBD1 covers 7 bases. This CDR3 contains 14 residues. Germline lookup yields CDR1 SGHNT and CDR2 YENEEA. V was pared by 5 bases and J by 0 bases, with 3 bases of the junction left unmatched. The CDR3 coding sequence is TGTGCCAGCAGCAAAGGACAGGCTAACTATGGCTACACCTTC. Translating it yields CASSKGQANYGYTF.

This chain uses TRBV5-3 with TRBJ1-4; D is uncertain. TRBV5-3 carries the ORF label, with uncertain function. With 4 bases removed from V and 4 bases from J, the gap between germline ends came to 17 bases. The length of the CDR3 is 16 residues. CDR3 DNA: TGTGCCAGAAGCAGGAGGCCGAACACTTTTAATGAAAAACTGTTTTTT. Protein sequence: CARSRRPNTFNEKLFF.

The chain recombines TRBV2 with TRBJ1-5; D is unresolved. Trimming took off 4 bases at V and 2 bases at J, with 6 bases between the two ends. The CDR3 has 13 residues. Germline CDR1 is SNHLY and CDR2 is FYNNEI. The CDR3 loop is CASSVSRNQPQHF. In DNA form, the CDR3 reads TGTGCCAGCAGTGTCAGCCGCAATCAGCCCCAGCATTTT.

This chain connects TRBV6-2 or TRBV6-3 to TRBJ2-4, with a possible D match to TRBD2 (6 bases). V was trimmed by 1 base and J by 4 bases, leaving 14 bases between them. Per germline, CDR1 MNHEY and CDR2 SVGEGT. The CDR3 contains 16 residues. The CDR3 loop is CASSYLPTGVKNIQYF. DNA of the CDR3: TGTGCCAGCAGTTACTTGCCAACGGGGGTGAAAAACATTCAGTACTTC.

The chain employs TRBV5-1 and TRBJ1-2; D unresolved. V gave up 1 base and J gave up 2 bases, with 6 bases separating them. The CDR3 totals 13 residues. The germline CDR1 and CDR2 sequences are SGHRS and YFSETQ. The CDR3: CASSLSVNYGYTF. The CDR3 nucleotides are TGCGCCAGCAGCTTGTCAGTAAACTATGGCTACACCTTC.

The rearrangement links TRBV9 to TRBJ2-3; TRBD2 agrees at 12 bases. The J segment lost 2 bases and the V segment lost 3 bases, leaving 10 bases of the junction unmatched. The germline V gene encodes CDR1 SGDLS and CDR2 YYNGEE. The CDR3 runs to 18 residues. As DNA, the CDR3 is TGTGCCAGCAGCGATCGGACTAGCGGGAATCCAATCACAGATACGCAGTATTTT. Encoded protein: CASSDRTSGNPITDTQYF.

This clone is a singleton in its sample. This chain connects TRBV10-3 to TRBJ1-2; D not certain. The CDR3 is 14 residues long. Germline assignment: CDR1 ENHRY and CDR2 SYGVKD. The ends were cut back, 0 bases at V and 4 bases at J, with 9 bases in the middle. For the CDR3, the DNA is TGTGCCATCAGTGAGTCGGGTTCAGTCTATGGCTACACCTTC. It is translated as CAISESGSVYGYTF.

The chain couples TRBV15 to TRBJ2-1, with 10 bases fitting TRBD1. The V and J ends lost 5 bases and 9 bases, in that order; junction bases with no gene match: 7. Germline CDR1 and CDR2: LNHNV and YYDKDF (reference sequence). The CDR3 extends over 14 amino acids. CDR3 residues: CATSEDRGHREQFF. DNA for the CDR3: TGTGCCACCAGCGAAGACAGGGGGCACCGTGAGCAGTTCTTC.

The rearrangement links TRBV6-5 to TRBJ2-7; D gene ambiguous. From germline, CDR1 is MNHEY and CDR2 SVGAGI. The CDR3 covers 15 residues. With 5 bases removed from V and 2 bases from J, the gap between germline ends came to 16 bases. CDR3 coding DNA: TGTGCCAGCAGTACCCTTGTGAAGGACCCCTACGAGCAGTACTTC. Protein sequence: CASSTLVKDPYEQYF.

This chain uses TRBV2 with TRBJ2-5, with D unclear. The CDR3 contains 12 residues. Trimming left V 7 bases short and J 4 bases short, with 10 bases between. The germline gives CDR1 SNHLY, CDR2 FYNNEI. CDR3 protein: CASIGIRETQYF. CDR3 in DNA: TGTGCCAGCATAGGAATACGAGAGACCCAGTACTTC.

J is TRBJ1-1 and V is TRBV3-1 (or the pseudogene TRBV3-2); 7 positions match TRBD1. With 4 bases clipped from V and 3 bases from J, the junction kept 5 bases outside the gene matches. The germline CDR1 and CDR2 sequences are LGHDT and YNNKEL (reference sequence). The CDR3 is made up of 14 amino acids. The CDR3 sequence is CASSPGGADTEAFF. CDR3 in DNA: TGTGCCAGCAGCCCAGGGGGGGCGGACACTGAAGCTTTCTTT.

The CDR3 here is CASSIRWDSPLHF. CDR3 sequence (DNA): TGTGCCAGTAGTATTAGATGGGATTCACCCCTCCACTTT. The V call is TRBV19, the J call TRBJ1-6; D unresolved. The germline V and J ends were trimmed by 3 bases and 8 bases, with 8 bases remaining between them. Germline loops: CDR1 LNHDA, CDR2 SQIVND (reference sequence). The CDR3 sequence is 13 residues long.

The J gene is TRBJ2-3, the V gene TRBV7-9, with D unresolved. Deletions cut 4 bases from V and 4 bases from J, with 6 bases between. CDR1 SEHNR and CDR2 FQNEAQ come from the germline V gene (reference sequence). CDR3 length: 12 residues. CDR3 sequence: CASSSIPDTQYF. In DNA, the CDR3 is TGTGCCAGCAGCTCCATCCCAGATACGCAGTATTTT.

This clone showed up just once. The chain joins TRBV27 to TRBJ2-4, with D perhaps matching TRBD1 (8 bases). The germline V gene encodes CDR1 MNHEY and CDR2 SMNVEV (reference sequence). There are 12 residues in the CDR3. Trimming cost V 10 bases and J 6 bases, with 13 bases left between them. In nucleotides, the CDR3 is TGTGCCAAGGACAGGGAGGGAAACATTCAGTACTTC. As protein: CAKDREGNIQYF.

The V call is TRBV7-3, the J call TRBJ2-2; D gene uncertain. Germline loops: CDR1 SGHTA, CDR2 FQGTGA. Trimming pared 2 bases from V and 6 bases from J, leaving 4 bases between. The CDR3 totals 12 residues. CDR3 sequence: CASSLGPGELFF. The CDR3 DNA is TGTGCCAGCAGCTTAGGGCCCGGGGAGCTGTTTTTT. Combining the CDR3 with reference TRBV7-3 and TRBJ2-2 gives the whole variable domain GAGVSQTPSNKVTEKGKYVELRCDPISGHTALYWYRQSLGQGPEFLIYFQGTGAADDSGLPNDRFFAVRPEGSVSTLKIQRTERGDSAVYLCASSLGPGELFFGEGSRLTVL.

This chain connects TRBV4-2 to TRBJ1-2, with D possibly matching TRBD1 (6 bases). Per the germline V gene, CDR1 is LGHNA and CDR2 is YNFKEQ. This CDR3 is built from 14 residues. Trimming pared 5 bases from V and 6 bases from J, leaving 16 bases between. The CDR3 sequence is CASSSSVAGDGYTF. In DNA form, the CDR3 reads TGTGCCAGCAGCTCAAGCGTGGCAGGGGATGGCTACACCTTC.

The chain couples TRBV11-2 to TRBJ1-6, with D possibly being TRBD1 (6 bases). V was clipped by 5 bases and J by 9 bases, with 14 bases between them. CDR3 length: 14 residues. Germline CDR1 and CDR2: SGHAT and FQNNGV. DNA for the CDR3: TGTGCCAGCAGCCTAACAGGGTTATCTTCACCCCTCCACTTT. This translates into CASSLTGLSSPLHF.

The chain couples TRBV2 to TRBJ1-4, with D uncertain. Germline assignment: CDR1 SNHLY and CDR2 FYNNEI. The germline V and J ends were trimmed by 5 bases and 10 bases, with 8 bases remaining between them. This CDR3 comprises 11 residues. The chain's CDR3 is CASSYSGKLFF. In DNA, the CDR3 is TGTGCCAGCAGTTACAGCGGAAAACTGTTTTTT.

This rearrangement joins TRBV29-1 to TRBJ2-4; either TRBD1 or TRBD2 may fit D (5 bases each). Germline V gene lookup returns CDR1 SQVTM and CDR2 ANQGSEA. The CDR3 loop spans 12 amino acids. V was cut by 7 bases and J by 8 bases, with 15 bases left in between. CDR3 sequence (DNA): TGCAGCGCCGGGGACCCCCCGGACATTCAGTACTTC. Translation gives CSAGDPPDIQYF.

The chain employs TRBV23-1 and TRBJ1-5; 8 bases match TRBD1. TRBV23-1 carries the ORF label, with uncertain function. This CDR3 is built from 13 residues. The junction had 3 bases not matched to a gene; V was cut back by 2 bases and J by 9 bases. CDR3 nucleotide sequence: TGCGCCAGCAGTCAAAGACAGGGGTGGCCCCAGCATTTT. It encodes CASSQRQGWPQHF.

The genes are TRBV6-2 or TRBV6-3 and TRBJ1-5, with D hard to call. Germline V gives CDR1 MNHEY, CDR2 SVGEGT. The CDR3 length is 14 residues. Trimming stripped 2 bases from V and 3 bases from J, with 8 bases between. CDR3 sequence (DNA): TGTGCCAGCAGTTACGGAGGTATCAATCAGCCCCAGCATTTT. It encodes CASSYGGINQPQHF.